The rows below give T cell receptor beta chains drawn from one sample of a study of blood T cell repertoires in COVID-19. Sequencing used immunoSEQ multiplex PCR; TCRdb keeps in-frame clones, though not all of them. Among 200,000 or so clones listed, nearly 85% were seen once. Sequences were obtained from peripheral blood. The receptors come from a woman in her 30s with acute or convalescent COVID-19. Each CDR3 is given with its conserved first and last residue. A D gene is named only where the DNA matches it firmly. For some rows the clone size is stated as once, few or many, or as a class when expanded; others skip it.

clone_size j_call v_call d_call cdr3_nt cdr3_aa
NA TRBJ2-5 TRBV7-7 NA TGTGCCAGCAGACGGGGGGGACAGAGCCAAGAGACCCAGTACTTC CASRRGGQSQETQYF
NA TRBJ1-4 TRBV3-1/TRBV3-2 NA TGTGCCAGCAGCCAACAACAGAGCTATAATGAAAAACTGTTTTTT CASSQQQSYNEKLFF
once TRBJ2-3 TRBV19 TRBD1 TGTGCCAGTAGTATTGTCACAGGGGATAAGTATTTT CASSIVTGDKYF
NA TRBJ2-3 TRBV19 TRBD1 TGTGCCAGCCTCTCCCGGACAGGGCCCACAGATACGCAGTATTTT CASLSRTGPTDTQYF
NA TRBJ2-7 TRBV15 NA TGTGCCACCAGCAGAGGGGGCGCGACATACGAGCAGTACTTC CATSRGGATYEQYF
NA TRBJ1-2 TRBV6-1 TRBD1 TGTGCCAGCAGTGACAGGGGGCCTGGCTACACCTTC CASSDRGPGYTF
NA TRBJ1-2 TRBV3-1/TRBV3-2 NA TGTGCCAGCAGCCTCACCAGGGGTAATGGCTACACCTTC CASSLTRGNGYTF
NA TRBJ2-7 TRBV9 TRBD1 TGTGCCAGCAGCCCTCGGACAGGGGAGGATTACGAGCAGTACTTC CASSPRTGEDYEQYF
NA TRBJ1-6 TRBV7-9 NA TGTGCCAGCAGCGGAAGGGGGGGCAGGGGCGATAATTCACCCCTCCACTTT CASSGRGGRGDNSPLHF
NA TRBJ2-1 TRBV10-3 TRBD1 TGTGCCATCAGTAGGGCAGGGACAGGGAGAAATGAGCAGTTCTTC CAISRAGTGRNEQFF
few TRBJ2-3 TRBV30 TRBD1 TGTGCCTGGAGTTCCGGGACAGGGGGCGGGTCAGATACGCAGTATTTT CAWSSGTGGGSDTQYF
NA TRBJ2-2 TRBV24-1 NA TGTGCCACCAGCCTCACCGGGGAGCTGTTTTTT CATSLTGELFF
NA TRBJ1-6 TRBV6-5 NA TGTGCCAGCAGGGGGCTTAATTCACCCCTCCACTTT CASRGLNSPLHF
NA TRBJ2-7 TRBV28 NA TGTGCCAGCAGTTTGGGCCGGTACGAGCAGTACTTC CASSLGRYEQYF
NA TRBJ2-7 TRBV19 NA TGTGCCGGGAGGCCGGCGTGCGAGCAGTACTTC CAGRPACEQYF